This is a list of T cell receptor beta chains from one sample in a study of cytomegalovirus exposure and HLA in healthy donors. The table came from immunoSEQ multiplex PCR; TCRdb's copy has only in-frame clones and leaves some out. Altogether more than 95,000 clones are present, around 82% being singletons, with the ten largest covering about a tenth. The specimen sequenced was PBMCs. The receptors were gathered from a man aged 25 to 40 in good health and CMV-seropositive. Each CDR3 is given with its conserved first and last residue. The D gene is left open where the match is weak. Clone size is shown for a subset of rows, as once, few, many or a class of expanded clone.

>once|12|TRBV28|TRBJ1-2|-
TGTGCCAGCACCGACAGTATCTATGGCTACACCTTC
CASTDSIYGYTF
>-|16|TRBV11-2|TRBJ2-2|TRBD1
TGTGCCAGCAGCCTAAGGACAGGGGGCGCAGCCGGGGAGCTGTTTTTT
CASSLRTGGAAGELFF
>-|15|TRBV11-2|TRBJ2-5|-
TGTGCCAGCAGCTCTTATGTGTTGGGGGGAGAGACCCAGTACTTC
CASSSYVLGGETQYF
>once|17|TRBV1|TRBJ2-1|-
TGCACCAGCAGCCAAGTGAGCAGCGCCTGCTCCTACAATGAGCAGTTCTTC
CTSSQVSSACSYNEQFF
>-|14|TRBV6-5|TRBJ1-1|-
TGTGCCAGCAGTCCCGTGACAGCAAACACTGAAGCTTTCTTT
CASSPVTANTEAFF
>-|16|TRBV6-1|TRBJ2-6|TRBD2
TGTGCCAGCAGTGGGACTAGCGGGAGTGGGGCCAACGTCCTGACTTTC
CASSGTSGSGANVLTF
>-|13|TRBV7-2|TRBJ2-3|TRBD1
TGTGCCAGCAGCCCCCGGACAGGTTATACGCGGTATTTT
CASSPRTGYTRYF
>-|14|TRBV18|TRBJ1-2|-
TGTGCCAGCTCACCTGCGGTTTCGGTCTATGGCTACACCTTC
CASSPAVSVYGYTF
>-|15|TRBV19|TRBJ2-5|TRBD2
TGTGCCAGTAGTAGGACTAGCGGGCTTCAAGAGACCCAGTACTTC
CASSRTSGLQETQYF
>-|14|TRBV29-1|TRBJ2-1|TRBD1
TGCAGCGTTGATAGCCAGGGGGCTGTGAATGAGCAGTTCTTC
CSVDSQGAVNEQFF
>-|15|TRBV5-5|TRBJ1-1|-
TGTGCCAGCAGCATAGGGGACACCCTGAACACTGAAGCTTTCTTT
CASSIGDTLNTEAFF
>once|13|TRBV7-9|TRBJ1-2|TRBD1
TGTGCCAGCCGACAGGGGCCCGTCGGTGGCTACACCTTC
CASRQGPVGGYTF
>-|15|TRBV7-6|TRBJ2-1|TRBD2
TGTGCCAGCAGTTCCGGACTAGCGGAGTACAATGAGCAGTTCTTC
CASSSGLAEYNEQFF
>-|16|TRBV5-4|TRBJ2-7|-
TGTGCCAGCAGCCGGGGATCAGGTTTTGGGTTCTACGAGCAGTACTTC
CASSRGSGFGFYEQYF
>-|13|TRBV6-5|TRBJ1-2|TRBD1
TGTGCCAGCAGCCCCTTGACAGGGTATGGCTACACCTTC
CASSPLTGYGYTF
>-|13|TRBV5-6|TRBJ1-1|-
TGTGCCAGCAGCTTGAGGGGTCCCCGGACAGTGCGATTT
CASSLRGPRTVRF
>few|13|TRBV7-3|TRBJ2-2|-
TGTGCCAGCAGCCCCGCGAGCGCCGGGGAGCTGTTTTTT
CASSPASAGELFF
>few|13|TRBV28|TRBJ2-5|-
TGTGCCAGCAGTCCCCGACTAGAAGAGACCCAGTACTTC
CASSPRLEETQYF
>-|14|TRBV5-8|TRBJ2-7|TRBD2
TGTGCCAGCAGCCGAAGCGGGAGGAGCTACGAGCAGTACTTC
CASSRSGRSYEQYF
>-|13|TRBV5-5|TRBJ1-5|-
TGTGCCAGCAGCTTGGCCGGCAATCAGCCCCAGCATTTT
CASSLAGNQPQHF
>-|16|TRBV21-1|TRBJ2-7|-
TGTGCCAGCAGCAAAGCCTCTAGCGGGACTGCCTACGAGCAGTACTTC
CASSKASSGTAYEQYF
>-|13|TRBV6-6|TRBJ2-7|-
TGTGCCAGCAGCTGGCCCGGGGAGGAAGAGCAGTACTTC
CASSWPGEEEQYF
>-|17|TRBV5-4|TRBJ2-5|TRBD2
TGTGCCAGCAGCTCCGAAGCTAGCGGGGGGATCCAAGAGACCCAGTACTTC
CASSSEASGGIQETQYF
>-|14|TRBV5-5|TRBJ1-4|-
TGTGCCAGCAGCTTGGCCGGGGTCGGCGAAAAACTGTTTTTT
CASSLAGVGEKLFF
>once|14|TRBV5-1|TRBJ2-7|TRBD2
TGCGCCAGCAGCGGAGGACTAGCGGGAGACGAGCAGTACTTC
CASSGGLAGDEQYF
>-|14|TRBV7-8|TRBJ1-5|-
TGTGCCAGCAGCCCTAGAGGCGGAAATCAGCCCCAGCATTTT
CASSPRGGNQPQHF
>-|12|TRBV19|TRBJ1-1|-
TGTGCCACCGTGCACGGGAACACTGAAGCTTTCTTT
CATVHGNTEAFF
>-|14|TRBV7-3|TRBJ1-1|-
TGTGCCAGCAGCTTAAGGGCAGTGAACACTGAAGCTTTCTTT
CASSLRAVNTEAFF
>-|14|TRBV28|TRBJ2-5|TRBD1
TGTGCCAGCAGCCGGACAGGGGCTGAGGAGACCCAGTACTTC
CASSRTGAEETQYF
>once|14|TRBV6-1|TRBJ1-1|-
TGTGCCAGCAGCGAAGGGTCAGGGAGGGATGAAGCTTTCTTT
CASSEGSGRDEAFF
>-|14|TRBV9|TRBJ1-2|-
TGTGCCAGCAGCCCCTCGGGGGGCGATGGAGGCTACACCTTC
CASSPSGGDGGYTF
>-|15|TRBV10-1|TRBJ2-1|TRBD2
TGCGCCAGCAGTGAGGGGGCTAGCGGGAGAGATGAGCAGTTCTTC
CASSEGASGRDEQFF
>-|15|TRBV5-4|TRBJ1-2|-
TGTGCCAGCAGCTCCCCGGACAGCACTAACTATGGCTACACCTTC
CASSSPDSTNYGYTF
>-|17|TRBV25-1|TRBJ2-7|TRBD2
TGTGCCAGCAGTGGACCGAGGGATCTAGCGGGTAACTACGAGCAGTACTTC
CASSGPRDLAGNYEQYF
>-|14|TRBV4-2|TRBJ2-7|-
TGTGCCAGCAGCCAAGAGGAACAGGGCTACGAGCAGTACTTC
CASSQEEQGYEQYF
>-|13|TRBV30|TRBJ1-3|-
TGTGCCTGGGGGTCGGGTGCTGGAAACACCATATATTTT
CAWGSGAGNTIYF
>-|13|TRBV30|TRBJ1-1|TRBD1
TGTGCCTGGAGTAATACAGGGGGCACTGAAGCTTTCTTT
CAWSNTGGTEAFF
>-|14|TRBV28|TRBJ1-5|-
TGTGCCAGCAGTTTGGATAGGGGAAATCAGCCCCAGCATTTT
CASSLDRGNQPQHF
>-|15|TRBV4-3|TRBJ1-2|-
TGCGCCAGCAGCCAAGAAATACAGGCCCTCTATGGCTACACCTTC
CASSQEIQALYGYTF
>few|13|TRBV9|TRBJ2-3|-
TGTGCCAGCAGCGGGCGGGCAGAAGATACGCAGTATTTT
CASSGRAEDTQYF